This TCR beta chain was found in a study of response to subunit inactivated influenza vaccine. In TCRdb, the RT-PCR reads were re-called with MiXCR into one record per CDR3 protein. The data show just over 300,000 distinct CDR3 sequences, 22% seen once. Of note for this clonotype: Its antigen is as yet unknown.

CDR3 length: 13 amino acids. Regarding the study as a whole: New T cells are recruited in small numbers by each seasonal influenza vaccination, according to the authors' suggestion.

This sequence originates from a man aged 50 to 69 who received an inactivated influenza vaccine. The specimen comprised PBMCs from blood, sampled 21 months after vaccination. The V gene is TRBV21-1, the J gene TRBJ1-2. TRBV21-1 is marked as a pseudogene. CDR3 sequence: CVSIQNGGQGYTF. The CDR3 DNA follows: TGTGTCAGCATCCAAAACGGAGGGCAGGGCTACACCTTC.